The T cell receptor (beta chain) described here comes from a study of identical twins. Whole-study findings and limits: Abundant beta clonotypes from cord blood bore fewer insertions; memory repertoires lacked this pattern. The authors noted that invariant MAIT and iNKT cells could partly confound zero-insertion analyses. Out-of-frame sharing of TCR alpha in monozygotic twins was underestimated by models.

With no exceptions, donors were healthy Caucasians. MiXCR, applied by TCRdb to the 5' RACE reads, yields one record per CDR3 protein. The top ten hold 12% of the sample, which has approximately 410,000 distinct CDR3 sequences, about 18% seen once. The length of the CDR3 is 15 residues. Looked up from germline, CDR1 is SGHDT and CDR2 is YYEEEE. V gave up 1 base and J gave up 0 bases, with 11 bases separating them. This clonotype showed up many times. As yet, its antigen is unknown. The clonotype was recovered from a man over 45 in good health. Input material: naive T cells sorted from blood. The J gene is TRBJ2-7, the V gene TRBV5-6, with a tentative D call TRBD2 (5 bases). CDR3 coding DNA: TGTGCCAGCAGCTTGCGGTCGGGGAGCTCCTACGAGCAGTACTTC. This sequence encodes CASSLRSGSSYEQYF.